This T cell receptor beta chain was retrieved from a study of radiation and T cells in renal cell carcinoma. Study results and limitations: From baseline, blood top tumor clonotypes peaked at 2 weeks post-radiation.

Here immunoSEQ multiplex PCR was the method, and the copy in TCRdb shows in-frame clones only, minus some. The data show 110,000 to 150,000 clones, with less than 85% seen just once and around a quarter held by the top ten. About this clone: The antigen is undetermined.

Time point given: baseline pretreatment blood. The treatment: 15 Gy SBRT to primary tumor, nephrectomy 4 weeks later. This renal cell carcinoma was of the clear cell type. Trimming took 7 bases from V and 3 from J, leaving 14 bases between them. This CDR3 spans 14 amino acids. Looked up from germline, CDR1 is LNHDA and CDR2 is SQIVND (reference sequence). The material was blood, obtained from a patient whose treatment included radiotherapy and nephrectomy. The clonotype was recovered from a woman aged 45-60 years with renal cell carcinoma. The chain joins TRBV19 to TRBJ2-3; tentative D call: TRBD2 (6 bases). Here the CDR3 reads CASMEGPVTDTQYF. In DNA, the CDR3 is TGTGCCAGTATGGAGGGGCCGGTTACAGATACGCAGTATTTT.